The 28 T cell receptor beta chains below come from one sample, sequenced in a study of shared clonotypes between healthy human individuals. Assay used: immunoSEQ multiplex PCR; TCRdb lists only in-frame clones, some missing. Of nearly 1,000,000 clones in the sample, approximately 80% were seen once. The sample taken for sequencing was memory CD4+ T cells sorted from blood. As for subset: CD45RA-negative fraction. Every receptor here comes from a man between 18 and 29 years old in good health.

The CDR3 loop reads CASSLGLAPRAGNEQFF. CDR3 DNA: TGTGCCAGCAGCTTAGGACTAGCGCCAAGGGCTGGTAATGAGCAGTTCTTC. The rearrangement links TRBV11-2 to TRBJ2-1; 8 positions match TRBD2. Per germline, CDR1 SGHAT and CDR2 FQNNGV. The CDR3 has 17 amino acids. The V gene end was trimmed by 1 base and the J gene end by 7 bases; junction bases not matched to a gene: 12.

The chain combines TRBV18 with TRBJ1-1; D may be TRBD1 (6 bases). The CDR3 extends over 14 amino acids. Looked up from germline, CDR1 is KGHSH and CDR2 is LQKENI. V lost 3 bases and J lost 5, with 13 bases in between. The CDR3 spells CASSPSGGATEAFF. CDR3 in DNA: TGTGCCAGCTCACCGTCCGGGGGGGCGACTGAAGCTTTCTTT.

This chain connects TRBV5-1 to TRBJ2-7; the D gene is possibly TRBD2 (5 bases). The V gene lost 0 bases and the J gene lost 0 bases, with 13 bases spanning the gap. CDR1 and CDR2 (germline): SGHRS, YFSETQ. The CDR3 is 16 residues long. In DNA form, the CDR3 reads TGCGCCAGCAGCTTGGGAGGACTTAAAAGCTCCTACGAGCAGTACTTC. This gives the protein CASSLGGLKSSYEQYF.

The chain has TRBV5-1 and TRBJ2-2; D remains ambiguous. This CDR3 contains 14 residues. V was clipped by 0 bases and J by 3 bases, with 6 bases between them. The germline gives CDR1 SGHRS, CDR2 YFSETQ. DNA of the CDR3: TGCGCCAGCAGCTTGGGTCTCGACACCGGGGAGCTGTTTTTT. It codes for CASSLGLDTGELFF.

This clone showed up many times. CDR3 sequence (DNA): TGTGCCAGCAGCGTAGGTGGGACAGCAAATTCACCCCTCCACTTT. Residues: CASSVGGTANSPLHF. The V call is TRBV9, the J call TRBJ1-6; TRBD1 matches 7 bases. Germline V gene lookup returns CDR1 SGDLS and CDR2 YYNGEE. V shed 0 bases, J shed 7 bases, and the junction held 4 bases outside the gene matches. The CDR3 consists of 15 residues. The full variable domain, with the rest looked up from reference TRBV9 and TRBJ1-6, is DSGVTQTPKHLITATGQRVTLRCSPRSGDLSVYWYQQSLDQGLQFLIQYYNGEERAKGNILERFSAQQFPDLHSELNLSSLELGDSALYFCASSVGGTANSPLHFGNGTRLTVT.

The chain couples TRBV6-1 to TRBJ1-5; 7 bases line up with TRBD1. V trimming: 10 bases; J trimming: 1 base; junction bases outside the gene matches: 7. This CDR3 is built from 14 residues. The germline gives CDR1 MNHNS, CDR2 SASEGT. CDR3 bases: TGTGCCACCCGAGCAGGGGGAAGCAATCAGCCCCAGCATTTT. This gives the protein CATRAGGSNQPQHF.

This clone has only a few counts. V and J are TRBV28 and TRBJ2-7; a weak D match, TRBD1 (7 bases). The germline V gene has CDR1 MDHEN and CDR2 SYDVKM. This CDR3 contains 12 residues. V was clipped by 6 bases and J by 2 bases, with 8 bases between them. For the CDR3, the DNA is TGTGCCAGCAGCAGGGGGGCCTACGAGCAGTACTTC. Translating it yields CASSRGAYEQYF. The entire variable domain, with the rest obtained from reference TRBV28 and TRBJ2-7, is as follows: DVKVTQSSRYLVKRTGEKVFLECVQDMDHENMFWYRQDPGLGLRLIYFSYDVKMKEKGDIPEGYSVSREKKERFSLILESASTNQTSMYLCASSRGAYEQYFGPGTRLTVT.

The chain joins TRBV7-3 to TRBJ2-4; tentatively, D is TRBD2 (7 bases). This CDR3 region has 17 residues. Germline V gene lookup returns CDR1 SGHTA and CDR2 FQGTGA. Trimming removed 5 bases from V and 8 bases from J, with 25 bases in between. The CDR3 region has the DNA TGTGCCAGCAGCCCCAAGGGACCGGGGGGCGCGAGGTACATTCAGTACTTC. Protein: CASSPKGPGGARYIQYF.

This clone was seen more than once but under ten times. The chain couples TRBV10-3 to TRBJ1-1; D remains unclear. The CDR3 length is 13 residues. From germline, CDR1 is ENHRY and CDR2 SYGVKD. Trimming took off 0 bases at V and 5 bases at J, with 7 bases between the two ends. CDR3 residues: CAISESIGTEAFF. The DNA of the CDR3 is TGTGCCATCAGTGAGTCGATAGGAACTGAAGCTTTCTTT.

V usage is TRBV18 and J usage is TRBJ2-7; the D gene is possibly TRBD2 (5 bases). V lost 1 base and J 9 bases, leaving 22 bases between the germline ends. Looked up from germline, CDR1 is KGHSH and CDR2 is LQKENI. CDR3 length: 16 amino acids. In DNA, the CDR3 is TGTGCCAGCTCACCACAAGTCGCGGGCAGCGGCGGCGGGCAGTACTTC. Translating it yields CASSPQVAGSGGGQYF.

The chain recombines TRBV20-1 with TRBJ1-2; D gene unclear. Germline V lookup: CDR1 DFQATT, CDR2 SNEGSKA (reference sequence). The CDR3 has 11 amino acids. V dropped 6 bases and J dropped 8 bases, with 13 bases sitting between them. The CDR3 DNA sequence: TGCAGTGCACCGCTCAGAGGCGGCTACACCTTC. Its protein product is CSAPLRGGYTF.

This clone has more than one count but fewer than ten. The genes are TRBV4-1 and TRBJ2-3; 13 nucleotides line up with TRBD2. V gave up 6 bases and J gave up 2 bases; unmatched junction bases: 8. The V gene's germline CDR1 is MGHRA and CDR2 YSYEKL. This CDR3 has 17 amino acids. The DNA for the CDR3 is TGCGCCAGCAGTCAGACTAGCGGGGGGCGAAACACAGATACGCAGTATTTT. As protein: CASSQTSGGRNTDTQYF.

The chain joins TRBV2 to TRBJ2-6; maybe TRBD1 (5 bases). Trimming pared 1 base from V and 12 bases from J, leaving 16 bases between. The CDR3 spans 15 residues. Per the germline V gene, CDR1 is SNHLY and CDR2 is FYNNEI. CDR3: CASSEDRRPLSVLTF. As DNA, the CDR3 is TGTGCCAGCAGTGAAGACAGGAGACCCCTTTCCGTCCTGACTTTC.

The gene calls are TRBV30 and TRBJ2-7; D ambiguous. The V end lost 2 bases, the J end lost 9 bases, and 14 bases lay between the germline ends. This CDR3 region has 12 residues. Germline CDR1 reads GTSNPN; CDR2 reads SVGIG (reference sequence). In nucleotides, the CDR3 is TGTGCCTGGAGTTCGTGGCTCCGGGTGCAGTACTTC. The encoded protein is CAWSSWLRVQYF.

This chain links TRBV5-6 with TRBJ1-3, with D perhaps TRBD1 (6 bases). The CDR3 is 16 amino acids. Germline assignment: CDR1 SGHDT and CDR2 YYEEEE. V lost 2 bases, J lost 0 bases, and 12 bases lay in between. The CDR3 loop is CASSLPTGTSGNTIYF. As DNA, the CDR3 is TGTGCCAGCAGCTTACCAACAGGGACCTCTGGAAACACCATATATTTT.

As regards this clone: Other DNA sequences from this sample encode an identical CDR3 as well. This chain connects TRBV19 to TRBJ1-6; 8 bases are a match to TRBD1. CDR1 and CDR2 (germline): LNHDA, SQIVND (reference sequence). V dropped 5 bases and J dropped 7; count of bases not matched to a gene: 4. The CDR3 has 14 amino acids. The DNA of the CDR3 is TGTGCCAGTAGTCCCGGGACAGGAAATTCACCCCTCCACTTT. Its protein product is CASSPGTGNSPLHF.

The chain carries TRBV4-3 and TRBJ2-1; maybe TRBD2 (6 bases). This CDR3 contains 16 residues. In germline, CDR1 is LGHNA, CDR2 YSLEER. The V end was cut by 3 bases, the J end by 7 bases, with 19 bases between. The CDR3 DNA reads TGCGCCAGCAGCCAGGGGGGAGCTCGGAGTGGGAATGAGCAGTTCTTC. Protein sequence: CASSQGGARSGNEQFF.

This chain uses TRBV6-1 with TRBJ2-7, with 7 bases fitting TRBD1. The junction had 11 bases not matched to a gene; V was cut back by 6 bases and J by 3 bases. This CDR3 region has 15 residues. Germline CDR1 MNHNS, CDR2 SASEGT. Here the CDR3 DNA reads TGTGCCAGCAGCCCGAGACAGGGCTCCAACTACGAGCAGTACTTC. This translates into CASSPRQGSNYEQYF.

The chain is built from TRBV29-1 and TRBJ1-1; D call uncertain. The V gene's germline CDR1 is SQVTM and CDR2 ANQGSEA. V was shortened by 0 bases and J by 1 base, with 12 bases between the two germline ends. The CDR3 loop spans 15 amino acids. As DNA, the CDR3 is TGCAGCGTTGAAGAGGGTGCGGGGAGGAACACTGAAGCTTTCTTT. The encoded protein is CSVEEGAGRNTEAFF.

The chain combines TRBV28 with TRBJ1-2; weak D call: TRBD1 (6 bases). Germline-derived CDR1 and CDR2 are MDHEN and SYDVKM. V was shortened by 2 bases and J by 8 bases, with 12 bases between the two germline ends. This CDR3 comprises 13 residues. This CDR3 is CASSLRQGTGYTF. CDR3 nucleotide sequence: TGTGCCAGCAGTTTAAGGCAGGGGACCGGCTACACCTTC.

The chain links TRBV6-6 to TRBJ1-6; a possible D gene is TRBD1 (6 bases). The CDR3 is 14 amino acids. V lost 2 bases, J lost 10 bases, and 12 bases lay in between. Germline CDR1 MNHNY, CDR2 SVGAGI (reference sequence). The CDR3 sequence is CASSYMGAESPLHF. As DNA, the CDR3 is TGTGCCAGCAGTTACATGGGGGCTGAATCACCCCTCCACTTT.

The rearrangement uses TRBV6-6 and TRBJ1-2, with 12 bases fitting TRBD1. The CDR3 runs to 15 residues. Germline trimming cut 3 bases from V and 8 bases from J; bases unmatched to any gene: 7. Looked up from germline, CDR1 is MNHNY and CDR2 is SVGAGI (reference sequence). CDR3: CASSYYGDRGQGYTF. The DNA of the CDR3 is TGTGCCAGCAGTTATTACGGGGACAGGGGGCAAGGCTACACCTTC.

CDR3 nucleotide sequence: TGTGCCAGCAGTTTAGTTAGGACAGAAGCTACGCAGTATTTT. Its translation: CASSLVRTEATQYF. The chain uses TRBV27 and TRBJ2-3; the D gene is possibly TRBD1 (6 bases). The germline V gene encodes CDR1 MNHEY and CDR2 SMNVEV (reference sequence). The CDR3 is 14 residues long. V lost 2 bases and J lost 8, with 14 bases in between.

In its sample, this clone was seen once. This chain joins TRBV28 and TRBJ1-2, with D possibly matching TRBD1 (5 bases). The CDR3 is 13 residues long. Trimming pared 7 bases from V and 3 bases from J, leaving 12 bases between. From germline, CDR1 is MDHEN and CDR2 SYDVKM. The CDR3 DNA is TGTGCCAGCAACGACGGGACCCACTATGGCTACACCTTC. This gives the protein CASNDGTHYGYTF.

This chain joins TRBV7-2 and TRBJ2-1; 16 bases fit TRBD2. Germline V gene data show CDR1 as SGHTA and CDR2 as FQGNSA. The V and J ends lost 3 bases and 5 bases, in that order; junction bases with no gene match: 10. This CDR3 is 19 amino acids long. The CDR3 is CASSFPGLAGGSNDNEQFF. CDR3 nucleotide sequence: TGTGCCAGCAGCTTTCCGGGACTAGCGGGAGGGAGCAACGACAATGAGCAGTTCTTC.

The rearrangement joins TRBV11-2 to TRBJ2-2, with 8 positions matching TRBD1. The CDR3 is 14 residues long. Per germline, CDR1 SGHAT and CDR2 FQNNGV. Trimming at V came to 5 bases and at J to 5 bases, leaving 4 bases not matched to a gene. The CDR3 sequence is CASSPRTGTGELFF. In DNA, the CDR3 is TGTGCCAGCAGCCCCCGGACAGGGACCGGGGAGCTGTTTTTT.

This clone has a single count. The chain is built from TRBV6-5 and TRBJ2-1; no definite D call. The CDR3 spans 13 residues. Looked up from germline, CDR1 is MNHEY and CDR2 is SVGAGI. The V gene lost 4 bases and the J gene lost 14 bases, with 18 bases spanning the gap. The CDR3 bases are TGTGCCAGCAGTTCCCATCAAACCGAATTGGAGTTCTTC. Encoded protein: CASSSHQTELEFF.

This clone has only one observation. The V gene is TRBV7-2, the J gene TRBJ2-3; the match to TRBD1 covers 10 bases. The V gene end was trimmed by 3 bases and the J gene end by 5 bases; junction bases not matched to a gene: 2. Germline V gives CDR1 SGHTA, CDR2 FQGNSA. The CDR3 contains 14 residues. The CDR3 spells CASSFRDRGDTQYF. Here the CDR3 DNA reads TGTGCCAGCAGCTTCCGGGACAGGGGAGATACGCAGTATTTT.